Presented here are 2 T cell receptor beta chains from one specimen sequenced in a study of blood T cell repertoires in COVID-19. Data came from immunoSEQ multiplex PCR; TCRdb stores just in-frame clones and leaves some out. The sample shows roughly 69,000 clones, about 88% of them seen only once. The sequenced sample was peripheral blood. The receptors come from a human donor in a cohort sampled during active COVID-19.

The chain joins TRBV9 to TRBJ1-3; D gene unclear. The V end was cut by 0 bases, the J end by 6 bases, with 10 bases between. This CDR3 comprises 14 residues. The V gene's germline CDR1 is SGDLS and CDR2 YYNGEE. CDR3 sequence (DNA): TGTGCCAGCAGCGTAGACAGTTTCGAAAACACCATATATTTT. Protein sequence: CASSVDSFENTIYF. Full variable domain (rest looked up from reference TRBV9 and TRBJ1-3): DSGVTQTPKHLITATGQRVTLRCSPRSGDLSVYWYQQSLDQGLQFLIQYYNGEERAKGNILERFSAQQFPDLHSELNLSSLELGDSALYFCASSVDSFENTIYFGEGSWLTVV.

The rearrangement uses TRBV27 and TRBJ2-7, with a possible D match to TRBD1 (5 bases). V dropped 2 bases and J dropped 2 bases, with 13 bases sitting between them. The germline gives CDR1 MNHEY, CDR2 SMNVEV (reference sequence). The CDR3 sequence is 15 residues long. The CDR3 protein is CASSLKGSHPYEQYF. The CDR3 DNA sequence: TGTGCCAGCAGTTTAAAGGGGTCGCATCCCTACGAGCAGTACTTC.